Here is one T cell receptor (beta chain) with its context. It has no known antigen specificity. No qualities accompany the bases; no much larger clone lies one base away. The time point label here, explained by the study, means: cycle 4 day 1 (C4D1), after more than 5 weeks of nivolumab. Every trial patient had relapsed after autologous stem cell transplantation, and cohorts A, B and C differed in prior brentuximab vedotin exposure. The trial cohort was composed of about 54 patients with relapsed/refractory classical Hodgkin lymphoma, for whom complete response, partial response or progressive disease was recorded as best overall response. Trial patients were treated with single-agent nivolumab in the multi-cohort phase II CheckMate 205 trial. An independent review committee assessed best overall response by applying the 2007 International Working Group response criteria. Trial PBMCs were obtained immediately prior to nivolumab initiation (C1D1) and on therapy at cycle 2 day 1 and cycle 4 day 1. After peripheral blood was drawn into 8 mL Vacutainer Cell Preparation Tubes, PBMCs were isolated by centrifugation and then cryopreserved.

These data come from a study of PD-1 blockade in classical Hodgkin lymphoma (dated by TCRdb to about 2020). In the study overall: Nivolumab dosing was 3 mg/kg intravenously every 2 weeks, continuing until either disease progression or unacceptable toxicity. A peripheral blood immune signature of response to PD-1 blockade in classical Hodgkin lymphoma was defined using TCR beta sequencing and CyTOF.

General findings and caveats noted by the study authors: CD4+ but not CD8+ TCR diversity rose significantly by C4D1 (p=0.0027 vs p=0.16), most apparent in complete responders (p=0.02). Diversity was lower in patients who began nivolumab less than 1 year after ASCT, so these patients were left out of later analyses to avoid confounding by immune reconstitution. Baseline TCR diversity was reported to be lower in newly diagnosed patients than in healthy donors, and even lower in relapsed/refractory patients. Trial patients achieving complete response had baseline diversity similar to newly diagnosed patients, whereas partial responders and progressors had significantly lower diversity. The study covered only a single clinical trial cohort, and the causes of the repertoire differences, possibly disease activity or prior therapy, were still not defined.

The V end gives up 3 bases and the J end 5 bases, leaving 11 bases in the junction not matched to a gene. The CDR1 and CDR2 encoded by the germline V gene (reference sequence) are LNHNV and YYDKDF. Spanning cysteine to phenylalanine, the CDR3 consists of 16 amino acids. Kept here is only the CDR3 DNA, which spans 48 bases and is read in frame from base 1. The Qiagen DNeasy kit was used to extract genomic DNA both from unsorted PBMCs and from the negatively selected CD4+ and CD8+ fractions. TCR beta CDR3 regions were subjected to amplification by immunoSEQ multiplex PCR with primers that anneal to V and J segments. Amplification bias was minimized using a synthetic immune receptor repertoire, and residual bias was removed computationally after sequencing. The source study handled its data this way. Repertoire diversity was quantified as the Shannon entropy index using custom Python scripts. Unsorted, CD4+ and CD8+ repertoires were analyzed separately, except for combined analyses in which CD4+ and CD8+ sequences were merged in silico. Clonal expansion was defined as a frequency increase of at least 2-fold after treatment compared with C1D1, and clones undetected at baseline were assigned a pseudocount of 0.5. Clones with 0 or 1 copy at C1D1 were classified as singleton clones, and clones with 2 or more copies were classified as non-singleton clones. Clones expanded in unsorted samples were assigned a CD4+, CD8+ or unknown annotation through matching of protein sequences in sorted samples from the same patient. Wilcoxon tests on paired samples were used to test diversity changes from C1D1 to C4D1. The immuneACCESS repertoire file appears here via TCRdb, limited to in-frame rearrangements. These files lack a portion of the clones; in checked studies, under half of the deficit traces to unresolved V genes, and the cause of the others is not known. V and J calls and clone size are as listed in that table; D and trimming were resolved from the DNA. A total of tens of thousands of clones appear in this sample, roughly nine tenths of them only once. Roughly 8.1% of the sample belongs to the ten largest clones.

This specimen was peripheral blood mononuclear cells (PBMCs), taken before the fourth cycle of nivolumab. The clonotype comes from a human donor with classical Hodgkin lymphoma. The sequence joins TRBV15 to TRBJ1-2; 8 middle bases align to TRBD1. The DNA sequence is TGTGCCACCAGCAGCGCCATACAGGGGGGTCCTTATGGCTACACCTTC. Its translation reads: CATSSAIQGGPYGYTF.